The present entry profiles one T cell receptor (beta chain) with its context. The entry originates in a study of blood T cell repertoires in COVID-19. The authors' processing: Amplified reference gene primers provided the basis for estimating nucleated cell counts. Data came from immunoSEQ multiplex PCR; TCRdb stores just in-frame clones and leaves some out. V and J calls and clone size follow that table, whereas D and trimming were derived from the DNA. The sample holds over 100,000 clones, 75% to 90% seen once. Those enrolled in Seattle joined during active infection and were followed longitudinally afterward. The origin of this receptor is a man between 60 and 75 years old with COVID-19, enrolled during active disease. Sequenced sample: peripheral blood.

The CDR3 DNA reads TGTGCCAGCAGCTACAGGCAGCCGGGTGGCTACACCTTC. It translates to CASSYRQPGGYTF. V usage is TRBV3-1 (or the pseudogene TRBV3-2) and J usage is TRBJ1-2, with D tentatively TRBD1 (5 bases). This CDR3 has 13 residues. The V gene's germline CDR1 is LGHDT and CDR2 YNNKEL (reference sequence). V was trimmed by 5 bases and J by 7 bases, leaving 14 bases between them.